The clone carrying this TCR beta chain was detected many times. Its antigen is currently unknown. This specimen comes from a study of T cells in Graves' hyperthyroidism and ophthalmopathy. Study-wide context: Any treatment followed the collection of peripheral blood at initial diagnosis. General study findings and limits: Among clonotypes expanded in thyroid above 0.001, most were also found in blood.

CDR3 length: 13 residues. CDR1 is LGHDT, CDR2 YNNKEL, per germline (reference sequence). Trimming removed 1 base from V and 11 bases from J, with 14 bases in between. Ophthalmopathy in the patients scored at least 3 on Clinical Activity Score and at least 4 on NOSPECS grade, lasting under 3 months. On the basis of clinical symptoms, serum thyroxine and TRAb, thyroid ultrasound and orbital computed tomography, diagnoses were made. It was RNA transcripts that yielded the amplified TCR beta CDR3 regions. HTBI primers were employed in a first-round RT-PCR of the TCR CDR3. TCRdb ran MiXCR on the multiplex PCR reads and lists one entry per CDR3 protein. Among 640,000 or so distinct CDR3 sequences listed, around 15% were seen once.

The gene calls are TRBV3-1 and TRBJ1-1; D remains ambiguous. This receptor was identified in a woman aged 40 to 55 with Graves' ophthalmopathy. The specimen was blood. The chain's CDR3 is CASSQGSNRGAFF. Written as DNA, the CDR3 is TGTGCCAGCAGCCAAGGATCGAACAGAGGGGCTTTCTTT.